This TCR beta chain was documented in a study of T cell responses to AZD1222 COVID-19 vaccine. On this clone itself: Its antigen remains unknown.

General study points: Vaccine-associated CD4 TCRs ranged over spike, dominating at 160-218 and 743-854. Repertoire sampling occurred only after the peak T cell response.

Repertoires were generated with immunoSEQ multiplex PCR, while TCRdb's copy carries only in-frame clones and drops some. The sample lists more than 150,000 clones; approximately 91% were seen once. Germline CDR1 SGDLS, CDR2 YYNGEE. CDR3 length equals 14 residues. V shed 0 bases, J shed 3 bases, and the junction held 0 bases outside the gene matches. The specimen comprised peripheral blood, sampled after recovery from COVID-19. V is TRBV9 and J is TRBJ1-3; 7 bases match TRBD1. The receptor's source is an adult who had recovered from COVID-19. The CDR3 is CASSVAGGGNTIYF. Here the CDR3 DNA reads TGTGCCAGCAGCGTAGCAGGGGGTGGAAACACCATATATTTT.